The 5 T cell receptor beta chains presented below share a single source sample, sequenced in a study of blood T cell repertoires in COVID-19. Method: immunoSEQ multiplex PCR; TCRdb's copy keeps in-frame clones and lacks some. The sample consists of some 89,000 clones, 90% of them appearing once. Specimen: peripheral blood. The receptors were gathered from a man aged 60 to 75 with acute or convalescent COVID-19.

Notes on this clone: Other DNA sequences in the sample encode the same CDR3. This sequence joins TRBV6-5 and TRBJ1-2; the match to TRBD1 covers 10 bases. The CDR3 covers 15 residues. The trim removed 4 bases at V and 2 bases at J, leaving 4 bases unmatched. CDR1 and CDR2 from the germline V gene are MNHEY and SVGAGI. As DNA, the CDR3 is TGTGCCAGCAGTTCCCGGACAGGGGGAAACTATGGCTACACCTTC. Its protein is CASSSRTGGNYGYTF.

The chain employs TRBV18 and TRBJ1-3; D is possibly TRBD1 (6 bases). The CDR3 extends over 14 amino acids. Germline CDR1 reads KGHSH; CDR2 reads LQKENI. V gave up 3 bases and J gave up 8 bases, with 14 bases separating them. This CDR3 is CASSPWTDGDTIYF. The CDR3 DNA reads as TGTGCCAGCTCACCCTGGACAGACGGGGACACCATATATTTT.

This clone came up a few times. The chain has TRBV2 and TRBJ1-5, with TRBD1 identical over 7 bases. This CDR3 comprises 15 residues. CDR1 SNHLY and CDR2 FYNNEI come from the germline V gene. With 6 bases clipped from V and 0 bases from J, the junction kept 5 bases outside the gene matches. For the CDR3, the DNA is TGTGCCAGCAGGGGACAGATGAATAGCAATCAGCCCCAGCATTTT. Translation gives CASRGQMNSNQPQHF.

CDR3 in DNA: TGTGCCAGCAGTGAATGGGCGGGGAGGGTCTACAATGAGCAGTTCTTC. Amino acids: CASSEWAGRVYNEQFF. The chain links TRBV2 to TRBJ2-1, with 7 bases aligning to TRBD2. The J segment lost 3 bases and the V segment lost 2 bases, leaving 7 bases of the junction unmatched. The CDR3 loop spans 16 amino acids. Per the germline V gene, CDR1 is SNHLY and CDR2 is FYNNEI.

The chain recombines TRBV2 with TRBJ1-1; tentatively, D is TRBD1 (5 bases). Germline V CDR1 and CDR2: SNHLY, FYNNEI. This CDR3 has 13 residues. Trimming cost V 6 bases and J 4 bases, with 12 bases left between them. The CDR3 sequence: CASSPRVITEAFF. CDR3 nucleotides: TGTGCCAGCAGCCCCAGGGTCATCACTGAAGCTTTCTTT.